Listed here are 31 T cell receptor beta chains from one sample, sequenced in a study of CD8+ T cells in alopecia areata. Sample treatment: oral pan-JAK inhibitor, 5-10 mg twice daily. The authors extracted RNA and reverse transcribed it into cDNA as the sequencing template. TCRdb's copy holds only in-frame clones and misses some; the assay was immunoSEQ multiplex PCR. The sample has about 280,000 clones; nearly 60% are singletons. The sample in question was CD4+ T cells sorted from blood, obtained at week 24, from a patient treated with tofacitinib. These receptors were obtained from a human donor with alopecia areata.

This clone has only a few counts. The CDR3 protein is CASSHPGGTDTQYF. The CDR3 DNA sequence: TGTGCCAGCAGTCACCCGGGGGGCACAGATACGCAGTATTTT. This chain connects TRBV2 to TRBJ2-3, with D perhaps TRBD2 (6 bases). Germline assignment: CDR1 SNHLY and CDR2 FYNNEI. The CDR3 totals 14 residues. Deletions cut 5 bases from V and 1 base from J, with 10 bases between.

V is TRBV2 and J is TRBJ2-5; D is uncertain. The CDR3 spans 12 residues. V lost 3 bases, J lost 5 bases, and 7 bases lay in between. Germline CDR1 and CDR2: SNHLY and FYNNEI. The CDR3 nucleotides read TGTGCCAGCAGTGAGGCGTGGGAGACCCAGTACTTC. Residues: CASSEAWETQYF.

This clone has just a few counts. One end of the junction fails to match germline, which may point to a read error. The rearrangement uses TRBV5-1 and TRBJ2-5, with unresolved D. This CDR3 has 12 amino acids. In germline, CDR1 is SGHRS, CDR2 YFSETQ. CDR3: CASSLGPEAQYF. The CDR3 DNA is TGCGCCAGCAGCTTGGGCCCAGAGGCCCAGTACTTC.

The chain combines TRBV7-2 with TRBJ2-5; D might be TRBD2 (6 bases). Trimming left V 5 bases short and J 1 base short, with 8 bases between. Per the germline V gene, CDR1 is SGHTA and CDR2 is FQGNSA. This CDR3 comprises 13 residues. CDR3 in amino acids: CASSGGVQETQYF. The CDR3, as DNA: TGTGCCAGCAGCGGCGGGGTCCAAGAGACCCAGTACTTC.

This chain joins TRBV6-5 and TRBJ2-7; 7 bases fit TRBD1. V lost 5 bases and J lost 2; bases outside the gene matches: 3. Germline V lookup: CDR1 MNHEY, CDR2 SVGAGI. This CDR3 is built from 13 residues. CDR3 nucleotides: TGTGCCAGCAGTCCCGGGACAGCCTACGAGCAGTACTTC. This translates into CASSPGTAYEQYF.

This clone has just a few counts. CDR3 region: CASSKQERTEAFF. In DNA form, the CDR3 reads TGTGCCAGTAGTAAACAGGAAAGGACTGAAGCTTTCTTT. The chain has TRBV19 and TRBJ1-1, with TRBD1 as a possible D gene (5 bases). The CDR3 is made up of 13 amino acids. Trimming shortened V by 4 bases and J by 5 bases, and 11 bases separated the two germline ends. Germline V gene lookup returns CDR1 LNHDA and CDR2 SQIVND (reference sequence).

This sequence joins TRBV30 and TRBJ2-3; TRBD2 matches 12 bases. This CDR3 has 17 amino acids. Germline lookup yields CDR1 GTSNPN and CDR2 SVGIG (reference sequence). Trimming removed 3 bases from V and 2 bases from J; junction bases left unmatched: 9. CDR3 amino acids: CAWSRTSGNHPTDTQYF. CDR3 nucleotide sequence: TGTGCCTGGAGCCGGACTAGCGGGAACCACCCCACAGATACGCAGTATTTT.

The V gene is TRBV9, the J gene TRBJ2-5; D is perhaps TRBD1 or TRBD2 (5 bases each). Trimming took 4 bases from V and 9 from J, leaving 19 bases between them. Germline CDR1 SGDLS, CDR2 YYNGEE. CDR3 length: 14 amino acids. CDR3 nucleotides: TGTGCCAGCAGCCCAGAGGGGACCAAGAGGGCCCAGTACTTC. Translated: CASSPEGTKRAQYF.

The genes are TRBV9 and TRBJ2-4; D is unclear. Germline assignment: CDR1 SGDLS and CDR2 YYNGEE. The CDR3 consists of 12 residues. Trimming cost V 3 bases and J 11 bases, with 12 bases left between them. CDR3 nucleotide sequence: TGTGCCAGCAGCGAGGCCCGCGGCCTTCAGTACTTC. It is translated as CASSEARGLQYF. Combining the CDR3 with reference TRBV9 and TRBJ2-4 gives the whole variable domain DSGVTQTPKHLITATGQRVTLRCSPRSGDLSVYWYQQSLDQGLQFLIQYYNGEERAKGNILERFSAQQFPDLHSELNLSSLELGDSALYFCASSEARGLQYFGAGTRLSVL.

The J gene is TRBJ1-6, the V gene TRBV5-5; TRBD1 aligns across 10 bases. The CDR3 is 17 residues long. In germline, CDR1 is SGHKS, CDR2 YYEKEE (reference sequence). The J segment lost 9 bases and the V segment lost 3 bases, leaving 12 bases of the junction unmatched. CDR3 sequence: CASSSLSGTGEASPLHF. The CDR3, as DNA: TGTGCCAGCAGCTCTTTGTCCGGGACAGGGGAGGCTTCACCCCTCCACTTT.

The V and J genes are TRBV5-4 and TRBJ2-1; D is perhaps TRBD2 (6 bases). Germline V gives CDR1 SGHNT, CDR2 YYREEE (reference sequence). V was trimmed by 4 bases and J by 7 bases, leaving 12 bases between them. The CDR3 loop spans 13 amino acids. CDR3 coding DNA: TGTGCCAGCAGCCCGGGGACTCTAAATGAGCAGTTCTTC. Translating gives CASSPGTLNEQFF.

This clone has just a few counts. J is TRBJ2-1 and V is TRBV2; 10 bases map to TRBD2. V was pared by 3 bases and J by 7 bases, with 6 bases of the junction left unmatched. Germline CDR1 is SNHLY and CDR2 is FYNNEI. The CDR3 is made up of 15 amino acids. DNA for the CDR3: TGTGCCAGCAGTGATTTAGCGGGGGGCGCGAATGAGCAGTTCTTC. As protein: CASSDLAGGANEQFF.

The V call is TRBV29-1, the J call TRBJ1-1; 9 bases line up with TRBD1. The ends lost 7 bases at V and 2 bases at J; junction bases unmatched: 5. Germline CDR1 and CDR2: SQVTM and ANQGSEA. CDR3 length: 13 amino acids. The CDR3 DNA follows: TGCAGCGGGGGACAGGGTACCAACACTGAAGCTTTCTTT. It encodes CSGGQGTNTEAFF. Filled out from reference TRBV29-1 and TRBJ1-1, the complete variable domain reads SAVISQKPSRDICQRGTSLTIQCQVDSQVTMMFWYRQQPGQSLTLIATANQGSEATYESGFVIDKFPISRPNLTFSTLTVSNMSPEDSSIYLCSGGQGTNTEAFFGQGTRLTVV.

This chain joins TRBV5-1 and TRBJ2-3, with 10 bases identical to TRBD1. The germline V gene has CDR1 SGHRS and CDR2 YFSETQ. CDR3 length: 14 amino acids. The V gene end was trimmed by 9 bases and the J gene end by 5 bases; junction bases not matched to a gene: 9. CDR3 residues: CATTTGGGQDTQYF. DNA for the CDR3: TGCGCCACTACGACAGGGGGCGGTCAAGATACGCAGTATTTT.

The chain employs TRBV5-1 and TRBJ2-3, with 11 bases that match TRBD2. The germline CDR1 and CDR2 sequences are SGHRS and YFSETQ. The CDR3 has 15 amino acids. J gave up 4 bases and V 4 bases, and 5 bases lay outside the gene matches. DNA of the CDR3: TGCGCCAGCAGCGTAGCTAGCGGGGGGCCAGATACGCAGTATTTT. It encodes CASSVASGGPDTQYF.

A few counts support this clone. Different DNA sequences within this sample yield the same CDR3. The chain combines TRBV29-1 with TRBJ2-5; no definite D call. Germline CDR1 is SQVTM and CDR2 is ANQGSEA. This CDR3 spans 12 amino acids. V shed 1 base and J shed 4 bases, with 7 bases lying between them. CDR3 nucleotides: TGCAGCGTTGAAGTGGTAGGAGAGACCCAGTACTTC. This codes for CSVEVVGETQYF.

This clone occurred a few times. This chain joins TRBV6-6 and TRBJ1-1; 7 bases line up with TRBD1. The CDR3 covers 15 residues. J lost 9 bases, V lost 5 bases, and 15 bases had no gene match. Per the germline V gene, CDR1 is MNHNY and CDR2 is SVGAGI (reference sequence). Here the CDR3 reads CASSILPGEGAKAFF. The DNA of the CDR3 is TGTGCCAGCAGTATACTCCCCGGGGAGGGGGCTAAAGCTTTCTTT.

J is TRBJ1-3 and V is TRBV9; the D is unclear. The CDR3 has 13 residues. In germline, CDR1 is SGDLS, CDR2 YYNGEE. The V gene lost 3 bases and the J gene lost 2 bases, with 6 bases spanning the gap. The CDR3 DNA sequence: TGTGCCAGCAGCGGCGACACTGGAAACACCATATATTTT. Encoded protein: CASSGDTGNTIYF.

The rearrangement uses TRBV2 and TRBJ1-5; maybe TRBD1 (6 bases). The CDR3 runs to 15 residues. From germline, CDR1 is SNHLY and CDR2 FYNNEI. V was pared by 6 bases and J by 1 base, with 13 bases between. CDR3 bases: TGTGCCAGCAGCGGGGGGGCAGTGAGCAATCAGCCCCAGCATTTT. Translation: CASSGGAVSNQPQHF. Variable domain in full (rest from reference TRBV2 and TRBJ1-5): EPEVTQTPSHQVTQMGQEVILRCVPISNHLYFYWYRQILGQKVEFLVSFYNNEISEKSEIFDDQFSVERPDGSNFTLKIRSTKLEDSAMYFCASSGGAVSNQPQHFGDGTRLSIL.

This rearrangement joins TRBV29-1 to TRBJ1-5; no definite D call. The germline V gene encodes CDR1 SQVTM and CDR2 ANQGSEA. Trimming took off 7 bases at V and 5 bases at J, with 12 bases between the two ends. CDR3 length: 12 amino acids. The CDR3 loop reads CSATDGDQPQHF. For the CDR3, the DNA is TGCAGCGCCACAGACGGAGATCAGCCCCAGCATTTT.

This clone has only a few counts. The chain uses TRBV29-1 and TRBJ2-3, with unresolved D. The germline V gene encodes CDR1 SQVTM and CDR2 ANQGSEA. The CDR3 is 11 residues long. The V gene lost 6 bases and the J gene lost 3 bases, with 7 bases spanning the gap. The CDR3 protein is CSVKNTDTQYF. The DNA for the CDR3 is TGCAGCGTCAAAAATACAGATACGCAGTATTTT.

This chain uses TRBV2 with TRBJ1-2, with a possible D match to TRBD1 (5 bases). CDR3 length: 14 amino acids. Germline V CDR1 and CDR2: SNHLY, FYNNEI. Trimming took 6 bases from V and 6 from J, leaving 17 bases between them. This chain's CDR3 is CASSLGVRENGYTF. CDR3 bases: TGTGCCAGCAGCCTGGGGGTGCGGGAGAATGGCTACACCTTC. The whole variable domain, remainder taken from reference TRBV2 and TRBJ1-2, is EPEVTQTPSHQVTQMGQEVILRCVPISNHLYFYWYRQILGQKVEFLVSFYNNEISEKSEIFDDQFSVERPDGSNFTLKIRSTKLEDSAMYFCASSLGVRENGYTFGSGTRLTVV.

The chain uses TRBV11-2 and TRBJ2-1; 7 nucleotides match TRBD2. The CDR3 extends over 14 amino acids. Per the germline V gene, CDR1 is SGHAT and CDR2 is FQNNGV. The trim removed 7 bases at V and 0 bases at J, leaving 3 bases unmatched. This CDR3 is CASIRTSSYNEQFF. Here the CDR3 DNA reads TGTGCCAGCATCAGGACTAGCTCCTACAATGAGCAGTTCTTC. Based on the CDR3 plus reference TRBV11-2 and TRBJ2-1, the full variable domain is EAGVAQSPRYKIIEKRQSVAFWCNPISGHATLYWYQQILGQGPKLLIQFQNNGVVDDSQLPKDRFSAERLKGVDSTLKIQPAKLEDSAVYLCASIRTSSYNEQFFGPGTRLTVL.

V usage is TRBV5-1 and J usage is TRBJ2-5; TRBD1 is a possible D gene (5 bases). This CDR3 is 13 amino acids long. Trimming cost V 2 bases and J 5 bases, with 10 bases left between them. Per the germline V gene, CDR1 is SGHRS and CDR2 is YFSETQ. Here the CDR3 DNA reads TGCGCCAGCAGCTTCCAGGGTGGCGAGACCCAGTACTTC. Amino acid sequence: CASSFQGGETQYF.

This chain connects TRBV7-2 to TRBJ2-1; 7 bases fit TRBD1. V was pared by 7 bases and J by 2 bases, with 5 bases of the junction left unmatched. The CDR3 contains 14 residues. From germline, CDR1 is SGHTA and CDR2 FQGNSA. The CDR3 region has the DNA TGTGCCAGCACAGGGGGATACACCTACAATGAGCAGTTCTTC. Protein sequence: CASTGGYTYNEQFF.

A remark on this clone: Other DNA sequences of this sample code for an identical CDR3. The chain is built from TRBV11-2 and TRBJ2-5, with 8 bases that match TRBD2. Germline lookup yields CDR1 SGHAT and CDR2 FQNNGV. The junction had 3 bases not matched to a gene; V was cut back by 1 base and J by 5 bases. The CDR3 is 14 residues long. The CDR3 spells CASSLGRGGETQYF. In nucleotides, the CDR3 is TGTGCCAGCAGCTTAGGTCGCGGGGGGGAGACCCAGTACTTC.

The chain joins TRBV7-6 to TRBJ1-5; D remains unclear. The V end was cut by 10 bases, the J end by 1 base, with 11 bases between. CDR3 length: 13 residues. The germline CDR1 and CDR2 sequences are SGHVS and FNYEAQ. The CDR3 loop reads CATSKWSNQPQHF. CDR3 coding DNA: TGTGCCACCTCTAAGTGGAGCAATCAGCCCCAGCATTTT.

V gene TRBV19 combines with J gene TRBJ2-7, with D hard to call. Germline CDR1 is LNHDA and CDR2 is SQIVND (reference sequence). Trimming shortened V by 5 bases and J by 4 bases, and 6 bases separated the two germline ends. This CDR3 has 11 residues. Written as DNA, the CDR3 is TGTGCCAGTAGTCCAGGATACGAGCAGTACTTC. Protein sequence: CASSPGYEQYF. The variable domain in full, completed from reference TRBV19 and TRBJ2-7, reads DGGITQSPKYLFRKEGQNVTLSCEQNLNHDAMYWYRQDPGQGLRLIYYSQIVNDFQKGDIAEGYSVSREKKESFPLTVTSAQKNPTAFYLCASSPGYEQYFGPGTRLTVT.

The rearrangement uses TRBV30 and TRBJ2-5; perhaps TRBD2 as D (7 bases). Trimming shortened V by 2 bases and J by 2 bases, and 24 bases separated the two germline ends. The CDR3 length is 18 residues. Per germline, CDR1 GTSNPN and CDR2 SVGIG (reference sequence). CDR3 protein: CAWSNPRLGGPTQETQYF. The CDR3, as DNA: TGTGCCTGGAGTAACCCTCGCCTCGGGGGGCCAACTCAAGAGACCCAGTACTTC. Combining the CDR3 with reference TRBV30 and TRBJ2-5 gives the whole variable domain SQTIHQWPATLVQPVGSPLSLECTVEGTSNPNLYWYRQAAGRGLQLLFYSVGIGQISSEVPQNLSASRPQDRQFILSSKKLLLSDSGFYLCAWSNPRLGGPTQETQYFGPGTRLLVL.

V is TRBV2 and J is TRBJ2-1, with 16 bases matching TRBD2. V lost 6 bases and J lost 6; bases outside the gene matches: 8. Germline CDR1 and CDR2: SNHLY and FYNNEI. This CDR3 region has 17 residues. For the CDR3, the DNA is TGTGCCAGCAGGACTGGGACTAGCGGGGGGGCCCTCAATGAGCAGTTCTTC. As protein: CASRTGTSGGALNEQFF. The full variable domain, with the rest looked up from reference TRBV2 and TRBJ2-1, is EPEVTQTPSHQVTQMGQEVILRCVPISNHLYFYWYRQILGQKVEFLVSFYNNEISEKSEIFDDQFSVERPDGSNFTLKIRSTKLEDSAMYFCASRTGTSGGALNEQFFGPGTRLTVL.

This chain connects TRBV30 to TRBJ2-7, with 12 bases that match TRBD1. J was trimmed by 5 bases and V by 4 bases; bases with no gene match: 6. CDR1 is GTSNPN and CDR2 is SVGIG in the germline V gene (reference sequence). The CDR3 runs to 14 residues. The CDR3 DNA follows: TGTGCCTGGAACCGGGACAGGGGGCACAACGAGCAGTACTTC. Translation gives CAWNRDRGHNEQYF.